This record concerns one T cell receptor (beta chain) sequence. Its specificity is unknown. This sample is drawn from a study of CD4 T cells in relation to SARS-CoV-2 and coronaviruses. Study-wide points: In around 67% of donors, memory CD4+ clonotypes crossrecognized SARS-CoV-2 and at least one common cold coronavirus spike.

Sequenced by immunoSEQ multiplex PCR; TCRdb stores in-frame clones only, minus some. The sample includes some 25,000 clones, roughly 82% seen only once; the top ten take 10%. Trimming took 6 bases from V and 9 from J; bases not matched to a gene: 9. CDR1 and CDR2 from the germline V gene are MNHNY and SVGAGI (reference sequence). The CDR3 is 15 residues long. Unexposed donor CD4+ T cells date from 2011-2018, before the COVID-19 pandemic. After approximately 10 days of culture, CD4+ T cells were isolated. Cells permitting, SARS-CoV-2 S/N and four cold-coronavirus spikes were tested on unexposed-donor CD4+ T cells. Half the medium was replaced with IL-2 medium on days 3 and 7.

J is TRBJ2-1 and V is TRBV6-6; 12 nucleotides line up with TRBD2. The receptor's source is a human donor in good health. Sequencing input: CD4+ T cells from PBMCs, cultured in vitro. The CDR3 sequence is CASRGGTSGWSEQFF. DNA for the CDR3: TGTGCCAGCAGAGGGGGGACTAGCGGGTGGAGTGAGCAGTTCTTC.